This TCR beta chain was documented in a study of regulatory T cells in long-lasting Graves disease. The CDR3 has 14 residues. Trimming removed 6 bases from V and 0 bases from J, with 15 bases in between. CDR1 is DFQATT, CDR2 SNEGSKA, per germline (reference sequence). Through Arm-PCR of CDR3 regions and iRepertoire HTBI primers, TCR beta libraries were built. TCRdb re-called the multiplex PCR reads through MiXCR, storing one row per CDR3 protein. The sample yields 500,000 or so distinct CDR3 sequences, 15% to 20% seen once. As for time point: newly diagnosed GD, antithyroid drugs for less than 3 months. TCR sequences were obtained from RNA taken from PBMCs. A further study also used this sample, focusing on T cells in Graves' hyperthyroidism and ophthalmopathy.

Material: peripheral blood mononuclear cells (PBMCs), obtained at new diagnosis, from a patient treated with antithyroid drugs. The sequence was obtained from a man aged 40-50 years with Graves disease. This rearrangement joins TRBV20-1 to TRBJ2-7, with D hard to call. CDR3 sequence (DNA): TGCAGTGCCGCCCTTTCTTCCGGCTCCTACGAGCAGTACTTC. Amino acids: CSAALSSGSYEQYF.